This T cell receptor beta chain came from a study of blood T cells in healthy people across ages. CDR1 is SEHNR, CDR2 FQNEAQ, per germline (reference sequence). The CDR3 loop spans 14 amino acids. This clonotype was recorded a few times. One end of the junction varies from germline; a read error may be responsible. Next came a second PCR, run for about 7 to 12 cycles, which used a sample-barcoded 5' primer along with a J-beta primer mix. TCRdb passed the 5' RACE reads through MiXCR, listing each CDR3 protein once. The sample yields about 640,000 distinct CDR3 sequences, 58% seen once. Sequenced: blood. The clonotype originates from a man aged 55-75 years in good health. The chain recombines TRBV7-9 with TRBJ2-2; 7 bases map to TRBD2. The CDR3 nucleotides read TGTGTCAGCAGCCCCCAGGGACTAATCGGGGAGCTGTTTTTT. This encodes CVSSPQGLIGELFF. Complete variable domain (other parts from reference TRBV7-9 and TRBJ2-2): DTGVSQNPRHKITKRGQNVTFRCDPISEHNRLYWYRQTLGQGPEFLTYFQNEAQLEKSRLLSDRFSAERPKGSFSTLEIQRTEQGDSAMYLCVSSPQGLIGELFFGEGSRLTVL.